The 23 T cell receptor beta chains below were found in one sample sequenced in a study of blood T cells in healthy people across ages. The use of a sample-barcoded 5' primer and a J-beta primer mix characterized a second PCR of roughly 7 to 11 cycles. TCRdb re-called the 5' RACE reads through MiXCR, storing one row per CDR3 protein. The sample includes about 1.5 million distinct CDR3 sequences, less than 45% seen only once; the top ten take around 4%. Sequencing was carried out using blood. The receptors stem from a young woman in good health.

The table lists this clonotype with a few counts. CDR3 DNA sequence: TGTGCCAGCAGTTTATTACTCGACAATGAGCAGTTCTTC. Its protein product is CASSLLLDNEQFF. The chain is built from TRBV27 and TRBJ2-1; D call uncertain. V shed 1 base and J shed 5 bases, with 6 bases lying between them. Germline loops: CDR1 MNHEY, CDR2 SMNVEV (reference sequence). CDR3 length: 13 residues.

This chain links TRBV11-1 with TRBJ2-5, with TRBD1 as a possible D gene (6 bases). Germline values: CDR1 SGHAT, CDR2 FQDESV (reference sequence). Trimming shortened V by 0 bases and J by 5 bases, and 13 bases separated the two germline ends. This CDR3 contains 15 residues. Here the CDR3 DNA reads TGTGCCAGCAGCTTAGCGCTTTTCCAGGGGGAGACCCAGTACTTC. Its translation is CASSLALFQGETQYF.

The genes are TRBV14 and TRBJ1-2, with D unresolved. V was shortened by 0 bases and J by 11 bases, with 13 bases between the two germline ends. The CDR3 length is 13 residues. CDR1 SGHDN and CDR2 FVKESK come from the germline V gene. In DNA form, the CDR3 reads TGTGCCAGCAGCCAAGATCGGCAGACGGAGTACACCTTC. As protein: CASSQDRQTEYTF.

The chain couples TRBV20-1 to TRBJ1-2; possible D gene TRBD1, 5 bases. Per germline, CDR1 DFQATT and CDR2 SNEGSKA (reference sequence). This CDR3 is 15 amino acids long. V was shortened by 4 bases and J by 3 bases, with 18 bases between the two germline ends. Here the CDR3 reads CSATLAGSPYYGYTF. Written as DNA, the CDR3 is TGCAGTGCTACCTTAGCAGGGAGCCCGTACTATGGCTACACCTTC.

This clonotype has a single count. The V call is TRBV27, the J call TRBJ2-1, with D possibly TRBD2 on 6 matching bases. Trimming took off 6 bases at V and 3 bases at J, with 15 bases between the two ends. CDR1 MNHEY and CDR2 SMNVEV come from the germline V gene (reference sequence). This CDR3 has 15 amino acids. The CDR3 nucleotides are TGTGCCAGCAGGGAGGAGGGCGCGGGCTACAATGAGCAGTTCTTC. This codes for CASREEGAGYNEQFF.

The genes are TRBV5-1 and TRBJ1-1, with TRBD1 matching 10 bases. Trimming cost V 4 bases and J 2 bases; bases outside gene matches: 5. The CDR3 contains 15 residues. CDR1 and CDR2 (germline): SGHRS, YFSETQ. Written as DNA, the CDR3 is TGCGCCAGCAGCAGACAGGGGGCGCGTAACACTGAAGCTTTCTTT. It translates to CASSRQGARNTEAFF.

This chain uses TRBV28 with TRBJ2-2; D is tentatively TRBD1 or TRBD2 (6 bases each). Germline lookup yields CDR1 MDHEN and CDR2 SYDVKM. V was cut by 4 bases and J by 4 bases, with 19 bases left in between. The CDR3 sequence is 17 residues long. CDR3 sequence (DNA): TGTGCCAGCAGTTCCCCCTGGGGGGCCTCGACCACCGGGGAGCTGTTTTTT. Protein product: CASSSPWGASTTGELFF.

This clonotype appeared a few times. V and J are TRBV20-1 and TRBJ2-7; D is perhaps TRBD2 (5 bases). This CDR3 spans 13 amino acids. With 3 bases removed from V and 6 bases from J, the gap between germline ends came to 15 bases. Germline CDR1 and CDR2: DFQATT and SNEGSKA (reference sequence). This chain's CDR3 is CSARDRTRGEQYF. In DNA form, the CDR3 reads TGCAGTGCTAGGGACCGGACTCGAGGCGAGCAGTACTTC.

A word on this clonotype: This may be a read error, as it is one base from a much larger clone. The chain recombines TRBV7-2 with TRBJ2-1; D is unclear. The CDR3 consists of 13 residues. V lost 1 base and J 10 bases, leaving 11 bases between the germline ends. Germline V gives CDR1 SGHTA, CDR2 FQGNSA. This CDR3 is CASSLGRVEEQFF. CDR3 coding DNA: TGTGCCAGCAGCTTAGGTAGAGTCGAGGAGCAGTTCTTC.

This clonotype was recorded a few times. This chain uses TRBV7-9 with TRBJ2-2; D is possibly TRBD2 (6 bases). The CDR3 consists of 15 residues. In germline, CDR1 is SEHNR, CDR2 FQNEAQ (reference sequence). Trimming took off 5 bases at V and 4 bases at J, with 14 bases between the two ends. The CDR3 coding sequence is TGTGCCAGCAGCACTCTGCGGGGAACCACCGGGGAGCTGTTTTTT. It encodes CASSTLRGTTGELFF.

This sequence joins TRBV20-1 and TRBJ1-5; the D gene is possibly TRBD1 (5 bases). V dropped 6 bases and J dropped 3 bases, with 12 bases sitting between them. Germline V gives CDR1 DFQATT, CDR2 SNEGSKA (reference sequence). This CDR3 is built from 13 residues. The CDR3 region has the DNA TGCAGTGCGCCGACAGATGCCAATCAGCCCCAGCATTTT. Its translation is CSAPTDANQPQHF.

This clonotype was seen a handful of times. A much larger clone sits a single nucleotide away, making a read error possible. The CDR3 nucleotides are TGCGCCAGCAGCGTGGGGACAGAGACTTATGGCTACACCTTC. Encoded protein: CASSVGTETYGYTF. The rearrangement links TRBV5-1 to TRBJ1-2; 7 bases fit TRBD1. Per the germline V gene, CDR1 is SGHRS and CDR2 is YFSETQ. J lost 5 bases, V lost 4 bases, and 8 bases had no gene match. The CDR3 loop spans 14 amino acids.

The chain links TRBV20-1 to TRBJ2-1; D gene ambiguous. V was cut by 5 bases and J by 5 bases, with 13 bases left in between. CDR3 length equals 13 residues. The germline CDR1 and CDR2 sequences are DFQATT and SNEGSKA (reference sequence). CDR3 DNA sequence: TGCAGTGCTGATAGACCATTTAACAATGAGCAGTTCTTC. Translation: CSADRPFNNEQFF.

The chain recombines TRBV10-2 with TRBJ2-7, with 7 bases matching TRBD1. The CDR3 covers 13 residues. Germline V gives CDR1 WSHSY, CDR2 SAAADI. V shed 10 bases, J shed 7 bases, and the junction held 13 bases outside the gene matches. The CDR3 nucleotides are TGCGCCACCCGACAGGGCCCCTACAATGAGCAGTACTTC. It specifies CATRQGPYNEQYF.

This clonotype was seen ten or more times. The V gene is TRBV12-3 or TRBV12-4, the J gene TRBJ2-1, with D unclear. V dropped 2 bases and J dropped 9 bases, with 5 bases sitting between them. CDR3 length equals 11 residues. CDR3 coding DNA: TGTGCCAGCAGTTTAAGTCGTGAGCAGTTCTTC. Translation: CASSLSREQFF.

The chain combines TRBV6-5 with TRBJ2-7; possibly TRBD1 for D (6 bases). The CDR3 totals 13 residues. V gave up 1 base and J gave up 5 bases, with 9 bases separating them. CDR1 MNHEY and CDR2 SVGAGI come from the germline V gene. CDR3 loop: CASSYWPGDEQYF. CDR3 coding DNA: TGTGCCAGCAGTTACTGGCCAGGGGACGAGCAGTACTTC.

This clonotype was counted many times. The V gene is TRBV12-3 or TRBV12-4, the J gene TRBJ2-3, with 8 bases matching TRBD1. V lost 5 bases, J lost 3 bases, and 4 bases stayed unmatched. This CDR3 comprises 14 residues. In nucleotides, the CDR3 is TGTGCCAGCAGTCCACAGGGGGTAACAGATACGCAGTATTTT. It specifies CASSPQGVTDTQYF.

This clonotype was counted a few times. The chain employs TRBV4-3 and TRBJ2-1; D is uncertain. Trimming pared 0 bases from V and 10 bases from J, leaving 7 bases between. CDR3 length equals 12 residues. Germline V CDR1 and CDR2: LGHNA, YSLEER. CDR3 sequence reads: CASSQDPVEQFF. The CDR3 region has the DNA TGCGCCAGCAGCCAAGATCCGGTCGAGCAGTTCTTC.

CDR3 in amino acids: CASSLGVGSGKNIQYF. CDR3 DNA: TGTGCCAGCAGCTTAGGGGTAGGGTCGGGCAAAAACATTCAGTACTTC. The chain couples TRBV7-2 to TRBJ2-4; D uncertain. V gave up 1 base and J gave up 3 bases, with 13 bases separating them. The CDR3 runs 16 residues. Germline CDR1 and CDR2: SGHTA and FQGNSA.

The rearrangement joins TRBV7-2 to TRBJ1-1, with D hard to call. From germline, CDR1 is SGHTA and CDR2 FQGNSA. The CDR3 sequence is 15 residues long. The V end was cut by 1 base, the J end by 1 base, with 10 bases between. The CDR3: CASSLDYFGNTEAFF. The CDR3 DNA reads TGTGCCAGCAGCTTAGACTATTTCGGGAACACTGAAGCTTTCTTT. Combining the CDR3 with reference TRBV7-2 and TRBJ1-1 gives the whole variable domain GAGVSQSPSNKVTEKGKDVELRCDPISGHTALYWYRQSLGQGLEFLIYFQGNSAPDKSGLPSDRFSAERTGGSVSTLTIQRTQQEDSAVYLCASSLDYFGNTEAFFGQGTRLTVV.

In regard to this clonotype: It may be a read error: a sequence one base away is much more abundant. The rearrangement joins TRBV25-1 to TRBJ2-7; 7 nucleotides match TRBD1. V lost 8 bases, J lost 5 bases, and 15 bases stayed unmatched. CDR1 is MGHDK and CDR2 is SYGVNS in the germline V gene. CDR3 length: 15 amino acids. The CDR3 loop reads CASQNRAGGNHEQYF. DNA of the CDR3: TGTGCCAGCCAGAATAGGGCAGGGGGTAACCACGAGCAGTACTTC.

This clonotype came up a few times. The chain has TRBV12-3 or TRBV12-4 and TRBJ1-5; D not certain. V was trimmed by 3 bases and J by 1 base, leaving 10 bases between them. This CDR3 comprises 15 residues. CDR3 protein: CASSFGSRSNQPQHF. The CDR3 DNA sequence: TGTGCCAGCAGTTTCGGGAGTAGAAGCAATCAGCCCCAGCATTTT.

The V gene is TRBV25-1, the J gene TRBJ1-4; perhaps TRBD1 as D (5 bases). CDR1 and CDR2 (germline): MGHDK, SYGVNS. Trimming took 3 bases from V and 8 from J, leaving 13 bases between them. This CDR3 is built from 14 residues. CDR3 DNA: TGTGCCAGCAGTGAGTACAGGTCGGGAGAAAAACTGTTTTTT. This encodes CASSEYRSGEKLFF.